This record covers a single TCR beta chain. What it binds is unknown. This sample was taken from a study of Ad26.COV2.S vaccination and SARS-CoV-2 variants. Study results and limitations: The TCR breadth and depth analyses may have produced an underestimate of total T cell responses.

Method: immunoSEQ multiplex PCR; TCRdb's copy keeps in-frame clones and lacks some. Seen here are about half a million clones, approximately 90% observed once, and the top ten hold about 1.5%. The CDR3 has 15 residues. J lost 2 bases, V lost 1 base, and 2 bases had no gene match. Germline lookup yields CDR1 SEHNR and CDR2 FQNEAQ (reference sequence). Indicated treatment: about 20 received Ad26.COV2.S at low or high dose, single or two shots; about 5 received placebo; per-sample allocation not given. It was on day 63 after the first vaccine or placebo injection that samples were taken. Wuhan-strain spike was delivered by a replication-incompetent Ad26 vector.

The TCR was taken from a person between 18 and 59 years old who received the Ad26.COV2.S COVID-19 vaccine or a placebo. The rearrangement uses TRBV7-9 and TRBJ1-1; 9 nucleotides line up with TRBD1. The sample here was peripheral blood, taken in a trial of Ad26.COV2.S vaccine versus placebo. CDR3 loop: CASSLGTGENTEAFF. In DNA form, the CDR3 reads TGTGCCAGCAGCTTAGGGACAGGGGAAAACACTGAAGCTTTCTTT.